This entry concerns a single TCR beta chain. Its antigen is unknown. Method: immunoSEQ multiplex PCR; TCRdb's copy keeps in-frame clones and lacks some. Here the sample spans more than 45,000 clones, 82% being singletons. Germline CDR1 SGDLS, CDR2 YYNGEE. This CDR3 region has 16 residues. The germline V and J ends were trimmed by 0 bases and 1 base, with 10 bases remaining between them. The sample originates from a study of OX40 agonist ivuxolimab in advanced cancers. General study results and limits: Relative to CD4+ cells, CD8+ T cells on average had more expanded clones.

The chain couples TRBV9 to TRBJ1-4, with D perhaps matching TRBD1 (6 bases). This receptor was identified in an adult with an advanced solid tumor such as melanoma, head and neck, liver or kidney cancer. Sequencing was performed on CD4+ or CD8+ T cells sorted from blood, taken in a trial of the OX40 agonist ivuxolimab. The CDR3 is CASSVETGRTNEKLFF. The CDR3 nucleotides read TGTGCCAGCAGCGTAGAAACAGGGCGAACTAATGAAAAACTGTTTTTT.